Here is one T cell receptor (beta chain) with its context. TCRdb's table, derived via immunoSEQ multiplex PCR, lists solely in-frame clones and lacks some. The sample contains 150,000 to 200,000 clones, 75% to 90% of which appear only once. V lost 8 bases and J lost 1; bases outside the gene matches: 2. The CDR3 contains 13 residues. The germline CDR1 and CDR2 sequences are MNHNY and SVGAGI (reference sequence). The data were obtained in a study of blood T cell repertoires in COVID-19. Assignment of participants to cohorts was predicated upon participant-reported clinical history. Sequenced: PBMCs or T cells enriched from blood (not recorded which). The V call is TRBV6-6, the J call TRBJ1-1, with 9 bases aligning to TRBD1. The origin of this receptor is a woman between 18 and 30 years old who had recovered from COVID-19. The DNA for the CDR3 is TGTGCCAGCCGGGACAGGGAGAACACTGAAGCTTTCTTT. Translation gives CASRDRENTEAFF.